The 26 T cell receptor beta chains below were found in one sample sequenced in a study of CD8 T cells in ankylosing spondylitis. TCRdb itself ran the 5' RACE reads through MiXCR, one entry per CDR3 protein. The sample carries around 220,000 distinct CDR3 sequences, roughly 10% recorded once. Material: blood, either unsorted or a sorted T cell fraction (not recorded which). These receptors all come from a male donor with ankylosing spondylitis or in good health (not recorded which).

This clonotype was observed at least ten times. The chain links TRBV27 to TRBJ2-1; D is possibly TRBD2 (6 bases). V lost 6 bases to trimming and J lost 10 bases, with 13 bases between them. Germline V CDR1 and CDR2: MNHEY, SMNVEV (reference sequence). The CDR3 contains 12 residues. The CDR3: CASSRRGVEQFF. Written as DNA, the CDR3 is TGTGCCAGCAGCCGGCGGGGAGTGGAGCAGTTCTTC.

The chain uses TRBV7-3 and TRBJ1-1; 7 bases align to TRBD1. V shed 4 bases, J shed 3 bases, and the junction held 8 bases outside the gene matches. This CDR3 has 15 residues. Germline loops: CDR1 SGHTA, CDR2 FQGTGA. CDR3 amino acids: CASSSRQQGHTEAFF. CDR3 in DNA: TGTGCCAGCAGCTCAAGACAACAGGGGCACACTGAAGCTTTCTTT.

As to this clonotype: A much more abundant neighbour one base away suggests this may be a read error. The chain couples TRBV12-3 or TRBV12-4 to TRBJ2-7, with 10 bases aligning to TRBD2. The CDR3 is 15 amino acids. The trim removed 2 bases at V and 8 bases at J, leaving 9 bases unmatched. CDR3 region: CASSLWSGGAHKQYF. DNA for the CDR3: TGTGCCAGCAGTTTATGGAGCGGGGGGGCCCACAAGCAGTACTTC.

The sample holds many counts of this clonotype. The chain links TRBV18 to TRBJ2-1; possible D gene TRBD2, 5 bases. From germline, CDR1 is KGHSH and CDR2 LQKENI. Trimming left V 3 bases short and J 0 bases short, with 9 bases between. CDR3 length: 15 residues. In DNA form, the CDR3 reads TGTGCCAGCTCACCGACTCGGGGCTCCTACAATGAGCAGTTCTTC. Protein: CASSPTRGSYNEQFF.

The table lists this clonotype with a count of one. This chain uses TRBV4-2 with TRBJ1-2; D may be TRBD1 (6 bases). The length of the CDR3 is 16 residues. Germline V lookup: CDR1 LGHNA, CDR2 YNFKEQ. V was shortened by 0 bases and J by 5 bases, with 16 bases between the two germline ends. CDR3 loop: CASSQEYGGLGYGYTF. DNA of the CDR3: TGTGCCAGCAGCCAAGAGTATGGGGGGCTCGGTTATGGCTACACCTTC.

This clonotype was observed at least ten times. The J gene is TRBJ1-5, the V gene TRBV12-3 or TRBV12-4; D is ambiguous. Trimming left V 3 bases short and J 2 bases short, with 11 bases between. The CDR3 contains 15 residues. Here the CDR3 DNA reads TGTGCCAGCAGTTTCGGCGACGGGGGCAATCAGCCCCAGCATTTT. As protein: CASSFGDGGNQPQHF.

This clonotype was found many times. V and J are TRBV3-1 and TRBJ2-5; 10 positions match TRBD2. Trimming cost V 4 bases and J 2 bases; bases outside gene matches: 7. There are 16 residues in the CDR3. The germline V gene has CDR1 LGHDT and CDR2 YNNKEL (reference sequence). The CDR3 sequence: CASSRRTSGAQETQYF. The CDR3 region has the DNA TGTGCCAGCAGCCGCCGGACTAGCGGCGCGCAAGAGACCCAGTACTTC.

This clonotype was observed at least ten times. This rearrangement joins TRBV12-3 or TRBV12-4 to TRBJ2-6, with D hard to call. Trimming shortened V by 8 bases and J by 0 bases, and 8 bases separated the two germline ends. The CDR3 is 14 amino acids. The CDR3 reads CASSRPSGANVLTF. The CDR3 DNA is TGTGCCAGCTCACGACCCTCTGGGGCCAACGTCCTGACTTTC.

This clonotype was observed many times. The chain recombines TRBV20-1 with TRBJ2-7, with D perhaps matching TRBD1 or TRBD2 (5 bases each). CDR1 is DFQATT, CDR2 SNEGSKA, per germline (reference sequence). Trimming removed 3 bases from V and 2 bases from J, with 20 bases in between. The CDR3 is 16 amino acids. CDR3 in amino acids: CSARSGTLYTTYEQYF. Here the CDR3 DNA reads TGCAGTGCTAGGTCCGGGACCCTTTATACTACCTACGAGCAGTACTTC.

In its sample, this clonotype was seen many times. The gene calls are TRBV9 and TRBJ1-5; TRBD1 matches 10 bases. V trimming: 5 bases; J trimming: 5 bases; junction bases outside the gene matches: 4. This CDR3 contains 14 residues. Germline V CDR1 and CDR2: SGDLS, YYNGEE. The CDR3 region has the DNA TGTGCCAGCAGGGAGACAGGGGGCCATCAGCCCCAGCATTTT. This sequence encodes CASRETGGHQPQHF.

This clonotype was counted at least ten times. CDR3 coding DNA: TGCAGTGCTAAGCGGGGAATAGGGGGTCCCCAAGAGACCCAGTACTTC. It specifies CSAKRGIGGPQETQYF. The chain is built from TRBV20-1 and TRBJ2-5; TRBD2 might be the D (7 bases). In germline, CDR1 is DFQATT, CDR2 SNEGSKA (reference sequence). V lost 4 bases, J lost 1 base, and 19 bases lay in between. The CDR3 totals 16 residues.

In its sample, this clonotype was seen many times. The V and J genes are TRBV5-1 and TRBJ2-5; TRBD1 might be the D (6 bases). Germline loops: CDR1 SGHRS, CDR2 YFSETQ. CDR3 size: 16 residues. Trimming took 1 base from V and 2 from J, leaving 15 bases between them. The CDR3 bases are TGCGCCAGCAGCTTGAGCAGGGGACGACCACAAGAGACCCAGTACTTC. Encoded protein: CASSLSRGRPQETQYF.

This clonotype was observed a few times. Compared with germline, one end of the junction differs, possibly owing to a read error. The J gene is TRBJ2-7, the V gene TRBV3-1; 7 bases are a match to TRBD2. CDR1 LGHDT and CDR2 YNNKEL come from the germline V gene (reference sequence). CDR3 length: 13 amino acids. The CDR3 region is CASSQVSAGVRNF. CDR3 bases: TGTGCCAGCAGCCAAGTTAGCGCGGGGGTCCGAAACTTC.

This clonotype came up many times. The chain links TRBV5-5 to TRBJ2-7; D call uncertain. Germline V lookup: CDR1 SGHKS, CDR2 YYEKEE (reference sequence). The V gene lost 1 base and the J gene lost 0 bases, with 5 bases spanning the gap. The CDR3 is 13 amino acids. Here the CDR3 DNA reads TGTGCCAGCAGCTTGCAGGCCTCCTACGAGCAGTACTTC. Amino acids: CASSLQASYEQYF.

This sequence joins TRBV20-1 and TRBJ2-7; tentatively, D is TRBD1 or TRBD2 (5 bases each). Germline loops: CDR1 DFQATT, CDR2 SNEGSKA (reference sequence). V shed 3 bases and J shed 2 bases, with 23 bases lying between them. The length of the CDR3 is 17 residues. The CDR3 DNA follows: TGCAGTGCTAGCCTTTTTCCGAGGGAAAAGGGGCCCTACGAGCAGTACTTC. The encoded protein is CSASLFPREKGPYEQYF.

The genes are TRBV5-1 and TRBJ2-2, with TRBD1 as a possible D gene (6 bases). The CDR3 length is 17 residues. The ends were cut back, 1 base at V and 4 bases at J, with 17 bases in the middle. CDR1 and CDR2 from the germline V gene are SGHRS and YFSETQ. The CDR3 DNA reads TGCGCCAGCAGCTTGAATCCAGGGGCATTTACCACCGGGGAGCTGTTTTTT. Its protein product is CASSLNPGAFTTGELFF.

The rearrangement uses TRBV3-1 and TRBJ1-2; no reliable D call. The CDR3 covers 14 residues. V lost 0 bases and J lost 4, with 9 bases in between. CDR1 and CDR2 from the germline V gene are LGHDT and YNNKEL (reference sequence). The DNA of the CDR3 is TGTGCCAGCAGCCAAGACACAGAGATCTATGGCTACACCTTC. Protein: CASSQDTEIYGYTF.

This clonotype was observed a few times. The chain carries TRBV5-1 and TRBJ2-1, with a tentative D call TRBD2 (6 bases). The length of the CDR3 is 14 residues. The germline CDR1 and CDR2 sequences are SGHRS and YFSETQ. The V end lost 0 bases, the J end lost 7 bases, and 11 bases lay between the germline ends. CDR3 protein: CASSLAEGRNEQFF. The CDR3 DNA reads TGCGCCAGCAGCTTGGCCGAGGGGAGGAATGAGCAGTTCTTC.

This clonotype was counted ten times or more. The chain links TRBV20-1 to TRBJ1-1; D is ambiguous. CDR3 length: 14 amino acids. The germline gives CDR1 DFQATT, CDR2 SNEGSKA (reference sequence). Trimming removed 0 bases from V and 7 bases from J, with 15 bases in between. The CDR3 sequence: CSARDLYIEGEAFF. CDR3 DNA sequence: TGCAGTGCTAGAGATCTCTATATTGAAGGTGAAGCTTTCTTT.

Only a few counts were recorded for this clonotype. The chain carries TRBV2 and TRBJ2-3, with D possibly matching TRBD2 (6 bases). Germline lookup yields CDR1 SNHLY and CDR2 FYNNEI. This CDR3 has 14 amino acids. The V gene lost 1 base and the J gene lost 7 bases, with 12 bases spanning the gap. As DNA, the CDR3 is TGTGCCAGCAGTGAAGTACTGGGGGGAAATACGCAGTATTTT. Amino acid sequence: CASSEVLGGNTQYF.

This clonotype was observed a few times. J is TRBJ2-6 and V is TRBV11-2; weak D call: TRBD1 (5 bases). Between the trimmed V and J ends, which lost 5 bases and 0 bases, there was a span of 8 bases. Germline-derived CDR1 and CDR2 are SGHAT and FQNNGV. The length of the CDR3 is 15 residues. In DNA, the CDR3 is TGTGCCAGCAGCCTGACAGACTCTGGGGCCAACGTCCTGACTTTC. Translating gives CASSLTDSGANVLTF.

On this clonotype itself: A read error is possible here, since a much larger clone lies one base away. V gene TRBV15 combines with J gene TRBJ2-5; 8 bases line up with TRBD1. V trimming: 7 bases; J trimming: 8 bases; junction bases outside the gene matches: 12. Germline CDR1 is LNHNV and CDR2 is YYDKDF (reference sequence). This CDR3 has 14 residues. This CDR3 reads CATNLDRASDTQYF. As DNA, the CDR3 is TGTGCCACCAACTTGGACAGGGCAAGCGACACCCAGTACTTC.

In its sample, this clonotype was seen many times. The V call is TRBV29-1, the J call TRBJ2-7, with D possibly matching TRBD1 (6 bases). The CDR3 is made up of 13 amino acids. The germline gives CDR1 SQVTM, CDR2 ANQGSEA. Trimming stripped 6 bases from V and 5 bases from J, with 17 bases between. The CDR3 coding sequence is TGCAGCGTCCAATACTTGGGGGCGAACGAGCAGTACTTC. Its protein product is CSVQYLGANEQYF.

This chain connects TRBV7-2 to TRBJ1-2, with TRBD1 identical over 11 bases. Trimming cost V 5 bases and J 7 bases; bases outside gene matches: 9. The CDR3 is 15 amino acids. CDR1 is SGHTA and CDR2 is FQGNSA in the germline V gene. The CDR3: CASSITGTGGRGYTF. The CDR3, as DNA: TGTGCCAGCAGCATAACCGGGACAGGGGGACGTGGCTACACCTTC.

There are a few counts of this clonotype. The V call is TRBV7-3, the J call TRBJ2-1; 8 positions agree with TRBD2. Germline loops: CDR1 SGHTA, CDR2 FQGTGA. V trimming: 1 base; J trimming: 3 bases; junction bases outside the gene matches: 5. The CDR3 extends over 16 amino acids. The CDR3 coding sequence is TGTGCCAGCAGCTTAAGGGAGCGGGGGCTCTACAATGAGCAGTTCTTC. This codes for CASSLRERGLYNEQFF. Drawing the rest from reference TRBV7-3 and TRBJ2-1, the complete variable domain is GAGVSQTPSNKVTEKGKYVELRCDPISGHTALYWYRQSLGQGPEFLIYFQGTGAADDSGLPNDRFFAVRPEGSVSTLKIQRTERGDSAVYLCASSLRERGLYNEQFFGPGTRLTVL.

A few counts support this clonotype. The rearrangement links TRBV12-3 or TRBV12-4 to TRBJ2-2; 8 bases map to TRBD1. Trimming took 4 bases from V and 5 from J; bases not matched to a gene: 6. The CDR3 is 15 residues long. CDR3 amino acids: CASSSGQGGTGELFF. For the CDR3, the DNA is TGTGCCAGCAGTTCCGGACAGGGAGGAACCGGGGAGCTGTTTTTT.